Listed below are T cell receptor beta chains from one sample, sequenced in a study of cytomegalovirus exposure and HLA in healthy donors. Some clones are missing from TCRdb's copy, which holds only in-frame ones; the method was immunoSEQ multiplex PCR. In total, the table holds fewer than 150,000 clones. Material for sequencing was PBMCs. The receptor source for this set is a man aged 40-55 years in good health and CMV-seronegative. Both conserved end residues are part of each CDR3. A D gene is named only where the DNA matches it firmly.

TRBV5-6	TRBD1	TRBJ1-2	CASSLRRGSYGYTF	TGTGCCAGCAGCTTGCGCAGGGGGTCCTATGGCTACACCTTC
TRBV4-1	NA	TRBJ2-6	CASSQDQGSGANVLTF	TGCGCCAGCAGCCAAGATCAGGGGTCTGGGGCCAACGTCCTGACTTTC
TRBV29-1	NA	TRBJ2-1	CSAGGASEQFF	TGCAGCGCTGGGGGGGCAAGTGAGCAGTTCTTC
TRBV5-6	NA	TRBJ1-6	CASSSQGYSPLHF	TGTGCCAGCAGCTCGCAGGGGTATTCACCCCTCCACTTT
TRBV4-2	TRBD2	TRBJ2-7	CASSPRLAGSYEQYF	TGTGCCAGCAGCCCTAGACTAGCGGGCTCCTACGAGCAGTACTTC
TRBV5-1	NA	TRBJ2-3	CASSEVADTQYF	TGCGCCAGCAGCGAGGTGGCAGATACGCAGTATTTT
TRBV15	TRBD2	TRBJ2-3	CATSRGTGLPTDTQYF	TGTGCCACCAGCAGAGGGACGGGACTACCCACAGATACGCAGTATTTT
TRBV9	TRBD1	TRBJ1-2	CASSGHRGGNYGYTF	TGTGCCAGCAGCGGACACAGGGGGGGGAACTATGGCTACACCTTC
TRBV7-2	TRBD2	TRBJ2-7	CASSNSGGGSYEQYF	TGTGCCAGCAGCAATAGCGGGGGGGGTTCCTACGAGCAGTACTTC
TRBV14	NA	TRBJ2-6	CASSQVVGLSGANVLTF	TGTGCCAGCAGCCAAGTGGTCGGACTCTCTGGGGCCAACGTCCTGACTTTC
TRBV4-1	NA	TRBJ1-6	CASSQVLYNSPLHF	TGCGCCAGCAGCCAAGTCTTATATAATTCACCCCTCCACTTT
TRBV5-1	NA	TRBJ2-1	CASSSLLDTEQFF	TGCGCCAGCAGCTCCCTCCTCGACACCGAGCAGTTCTTC
TRBV10-3	TRBD1	TRBJ1-6	CAISSGGRDSPLHF	TGTGCCATCAGCTCAGGGGGGCGGGATTCACCCCTCCACTTT
TRBV7-2	NA	TRBJ1-2	CASSLKDNPSGYTF	TGTGCCAGCAGCTTAAAAGACAATCCCTCTGGCTACACCTTC
TRBV27	TRBD1	TRBJ1-5	CASSPHGQGKPQHF	TGTGCCAGCAGTCCTCACGGACAGGGGAAGCCCCAGCATTTT
TRBV7-3	TRBD2	TRBJ2-1	CASSPKPLAGVSSYNEQFF	TGTGCCAGCAGCCCCAAGCCACTAGCGGGGGTGAGCTCCTACAATGAGCAGTTCTTC
TRBV5-6	NA	TRBJ1-2	CASSLPANYGYTF	TGTGCCAGCAGCTTGCCGGCTAACTATGGCTACACCTTC
TRBV5-4	NA	TRBJ2-3	CASSPKGAVGDTQYF	TGTGCCAGCAGCCCGAAGGGAGCGGTCGGAGATACGCAGTATTTT
TRBV27	NA	TRBJ1-5	CASSLSGRGNQPQHF	TGTGCCAGCAGTTTATCGGGTAGAGGAAATCAGCCCCAGCATTTT
TRBV25-1	TRBD1	TRBJ2-7	CASSEYGTGAYEQYF	TGTGCCAGCAGTGAATACGGGACAGGAGCCTACGAGCAGTACTTC
TRBV29-1	TRBD1	TRBJ1-2	CSVKMTGSYGYTF	TGCAGCGTTAAGATGACAGGGAGCTATGGCTACACCTTC
TRBV19	NA	TRBJ2-2	CASSIGGHTGELFF	TGTGCCAGTAGTATAGGGGGGCATACCGGGGAGCTGTTTTTT
TRBV7-9	NA	TRBJ2-2	CASSLPNTGELFF	TGTGCCAGCAGCCTCCCCAACACCGGGGAGCTGTTTTTT
TRBV18	NA	TRBJ1-2	CASSPQTGYGYTF	TGTGCCAGCTCACCACAGACAGGCTATGGCTACACCTTC
TRBV19	NA	TRBJ1-2	CASSMVRGMGYGYTF	TGTGCCAGTAGTATGGTACGGGGAATGGGCTATGGCTACACCTTC
TRBV9	TRBD2	TRBJ2-3	CASSVAGGDPDTQYF	TGTGCCAGCAGCGTAGCGGGGGGGGACCCAGATACGCAGTATTTT
TRBV7-9	NA	TRBJ2-7	CASSFGQGFYEQYF	TGTGCCAGCAGCTTTGGGCAGGGGTTCTACGAGCAGTACTTC
TRBV27	TRBD2	TRBJ2-1	CASSIGLAGSDEQFF	TGTGCCAGCAGTATCGGACTAGCGGGTAGCGATGAGCAGTTCTTC
TRBV5-8	TRBD1	TRBJ1-2	CASSSVTGLISGYTF	TGTGCCAGCAGCTCCGTGACAGGGCTGATAAGCGGCTACACCTTC
TRBV9	TRBD1	TRBJ1-1	CASSGGQVSTEAFF	TGTGCCAGCAGCGGCGGACAGGTTAGCACTGAAGCTTTCTTT
TRBV6-4	NA	TRBJ2-7	CASSRDEVTRSYEQYF	TGTGCCAGCAGCAGAGACGAGGTTACCCGCTCCTACGAGCAGTACTTC
TRBV5-6	NA	TRBJ1-2	CASSFSSGYGYTF	TGTGCCAGCAGCTTTTCAAGCGGGTATGGCTACACCTTC
TRBV6-6	TRBD1	TRBJ1-2	CASRPPGQPYGYTF	TGTGCCAGCAGACCCCCGGGACAGCCATATGGCTACACCTTC
TRBV7-2	NA	TRBJ2-5	CASSITSTQGQDF	TGTGCCAGCAGCATAACCTCAACCCAAGGCCAGGACTTC
TRBV9	TRBD1	TRBJ2-6	CASSGDRTPPGANVLTF	TGTGCCAGCAGCGGGGACAGGACCCCTCCTGGGGCCAACGTCCTGACTTTC
TRBV2	NA	TRBJ2-7	CASSVSLAYYEQYF	TGTGCCAGCAGTGTCTCACTAGCTTACTACGAGCAGTACTTC
TRBV27	NA	TRBJ2-1	CASSFWRDEQFF	TGTGCCAGCAGTTTTTGGCGGGATGAGCAGTTCTTC
TRBV10-3	TRBD2	TRBJ2-2	CAISRDYLNTGELFF	TGTGCCATCAGCCGGGACTACCTGAACACCGGGGAGCTGTTTTTT
TRBV28	NA	TRBJ1-5	CASRSYSNQPQHF	TGTGCCAGCAGGTCTTATAGCAATCAGCCCCAGCATTTT
TRBV6-5	NA	TRBJ2-1	CASSYQASYNEQFF	TGTGCCAGCAGTTACCAGGCGTCCTACAATGAGCAGTTCTTC
TRBV13	TRBD1	TRBJ2-3	CASSPPDRGNTQYF	TGTGCCAGCAGCCCCCCCGACAGGGGCAATACGCAGTATTTT
TRBV5-6	TRBD1	TRBJ1-2	CASSLGQGNYGYTF	TGTGCCAGCAGCTTGGGACAGGGCAACTATGGCTACACCTTC
TRBV13	NA	TRBJ1-2	CASSLAARGYGYTF	TGTGCCAGCAGCTTAGCGGCCAGGGGCTATGGCTACACCTTC
TRBV7-9	TRBD1	TRBJ1-5	CASSLVGTGGRVQPQHF	TGTGCCAGCAGCTTAGTAGGGACAGGGGGTCGGGTTCAGCCCCAGCATTTT
TRBV4-1	NA	TRBJ2-3	CASSQSRGVGTDTQYF	TGCGCCAGCAGCCAAAGCAGGGGAGTTGGGACAGATACGCAGTATTTT
TRBV19	TRBD1	TRBJ1-2	CASSMLTGQGNYGYTF	TGTGCCAGTAGTATGCTGACGGGACAGGGGAACTATGGCTACACCTTC